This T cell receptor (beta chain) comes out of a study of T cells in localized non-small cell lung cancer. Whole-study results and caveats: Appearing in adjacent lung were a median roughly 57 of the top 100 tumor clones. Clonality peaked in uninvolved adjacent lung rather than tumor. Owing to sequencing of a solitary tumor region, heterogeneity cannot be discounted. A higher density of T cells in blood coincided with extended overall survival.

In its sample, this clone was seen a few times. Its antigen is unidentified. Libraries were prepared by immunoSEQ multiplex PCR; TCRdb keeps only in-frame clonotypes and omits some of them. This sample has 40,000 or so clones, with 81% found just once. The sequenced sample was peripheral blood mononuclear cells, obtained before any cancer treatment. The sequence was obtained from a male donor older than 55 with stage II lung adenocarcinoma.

CDR3: CSVTRADTEAFF. DNA of the CDR3: TGCAGCGTTACCCGCGCGGACACTGAAGCTTTCTTT. The chain employs TRBV29-1 and TRBJ1-1, with D unresolved. There are 12 residues in the CDR3. V was trimmed by 5 bases and J by 3 bases, leaving 10 bases between them. Per germline, CDR1 SQVTM and CDR2 ANQGSEA.